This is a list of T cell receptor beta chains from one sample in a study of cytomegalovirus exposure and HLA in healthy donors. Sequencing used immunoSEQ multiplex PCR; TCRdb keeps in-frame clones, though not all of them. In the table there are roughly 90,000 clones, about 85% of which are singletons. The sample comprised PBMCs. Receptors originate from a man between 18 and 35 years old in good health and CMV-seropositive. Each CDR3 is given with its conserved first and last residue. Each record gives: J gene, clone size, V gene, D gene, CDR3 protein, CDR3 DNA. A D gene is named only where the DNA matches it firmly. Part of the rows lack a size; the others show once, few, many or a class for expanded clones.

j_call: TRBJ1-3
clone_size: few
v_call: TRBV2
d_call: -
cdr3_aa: CASNKDSRTKF
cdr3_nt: TGTGCCAGCAACAAAGACAGCAGAACTAAATTT

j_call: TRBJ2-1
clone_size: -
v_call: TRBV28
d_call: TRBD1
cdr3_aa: CASSFWQGARDEQFF
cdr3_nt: TGTGCCAGCAGTTTTTGGCAGGGGGCGCGAGATGAGCAGTTCTTC

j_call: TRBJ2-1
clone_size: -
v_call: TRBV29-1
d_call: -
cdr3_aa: CSVDLLSAHNEQFF
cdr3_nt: TGCAGCGTTGATCTACTATCCGCTCACAATGAGCAGTTCTTC

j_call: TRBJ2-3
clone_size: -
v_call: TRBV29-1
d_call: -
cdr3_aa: CSVEKINTDTQYF
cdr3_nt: TGCAGCGTTGAAAAAATCAACACAGATACGCAGTATTTT

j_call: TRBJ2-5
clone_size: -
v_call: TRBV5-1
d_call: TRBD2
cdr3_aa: CASRSGRAQETQYF
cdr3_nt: TGCGCCAGCAGAAGCGGGAGGGCCCAAGAGACCCAGTACTTC

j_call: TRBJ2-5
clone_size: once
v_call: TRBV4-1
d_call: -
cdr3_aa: CASSQSQQETQYF
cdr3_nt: TGCGCCAGCAGCCAAAGTCAGCAAGAGACCCAGTACTTC

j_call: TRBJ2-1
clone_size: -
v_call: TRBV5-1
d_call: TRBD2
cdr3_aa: CASNDAGTSGHNEQFF
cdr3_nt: TGCGCCAGCAACGACGCCGGGACTAGCGGTCACAATGAGCAGTTCTTC

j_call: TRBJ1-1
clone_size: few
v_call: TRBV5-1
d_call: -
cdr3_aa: CASSLVQGNTEAFF
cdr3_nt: TGCGCCAGCAGCTTGGTTCAGGGGAACACTGAAGCTTTCTTT

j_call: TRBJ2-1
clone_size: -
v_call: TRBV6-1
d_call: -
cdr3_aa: CASRDSPSSYNEQFF
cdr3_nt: TGTGCCAGCCGGGACTCCCCGAGCTCCTACAATGAGCAGTTCTTC

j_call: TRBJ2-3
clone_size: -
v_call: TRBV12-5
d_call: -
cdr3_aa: CASGSFGLSGDTQYF
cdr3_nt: TGTGCTAGTGGTTCGTTTGGTTTATCAGGAGATACGCAGTATTTT

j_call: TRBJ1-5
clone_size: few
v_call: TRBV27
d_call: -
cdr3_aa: CASSRGGNQPQHF
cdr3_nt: TGTGCCAGCAGCCGGGGAGGCAATCAGCCCCAGCATTTT

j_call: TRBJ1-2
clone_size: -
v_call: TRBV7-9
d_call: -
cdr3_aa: CASRSIQGPNYGYTF
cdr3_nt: TGTGCCAGCAGAAGCATCCAGGGTCCTAACTATGGCTACACCTTC

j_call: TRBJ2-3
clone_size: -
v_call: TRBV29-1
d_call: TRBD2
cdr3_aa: CSASLATITDTQYF
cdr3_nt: TGCAGCGCATCACTAGCGACTATCACAGATACGCAGTATTTT

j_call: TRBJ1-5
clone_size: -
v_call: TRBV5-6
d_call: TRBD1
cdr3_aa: CASSSGQGANQPQHF
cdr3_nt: TGTGCCAGCAGCTCAGGACAGGGAGCCAATCAGCCCCAGCATTTT

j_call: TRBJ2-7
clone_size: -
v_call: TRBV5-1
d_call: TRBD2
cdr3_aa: CASSSTGGPLYEQYF
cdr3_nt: TGCGCCAGCAGCTCAACGGGAGGGCCTCTATACGAGCAGTACTTC

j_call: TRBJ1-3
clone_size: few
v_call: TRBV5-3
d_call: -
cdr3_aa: CARSLDGGNTIYF
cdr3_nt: TGTGCCAGAAGCTTGGACGGTGGAAACACCATATATTTT

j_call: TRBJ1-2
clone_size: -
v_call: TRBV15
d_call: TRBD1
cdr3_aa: CATSSGQGARYGYTF
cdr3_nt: TGTGCCACCAGCAGCGGGCAGGGGGCGCGGTATGGCTACACCTTC

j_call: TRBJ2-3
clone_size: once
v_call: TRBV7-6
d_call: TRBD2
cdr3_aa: CASSLTSGRLSDTQYF
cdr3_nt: TGTGCCAGCAGCTTAACTAGCGGGAGACTATCAGATACGCAGTATTTT

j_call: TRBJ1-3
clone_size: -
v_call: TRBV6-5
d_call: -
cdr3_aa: CASSSLGNTIYF
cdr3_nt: TGTGCCAGCAGTTCCCTGGGAAACACCATATATTTT

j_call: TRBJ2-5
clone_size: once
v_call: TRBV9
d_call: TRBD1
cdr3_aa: CASSAQIGTGQETQYF
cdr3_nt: TGTGCCAGCAGCGCCCAGATCGGGACAGGGCAAGAGACCCAGTACTTC

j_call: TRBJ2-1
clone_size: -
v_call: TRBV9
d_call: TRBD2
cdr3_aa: CASSVALAGARNEQFF
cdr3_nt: TGTGCCAGCAGCGTAGCTCTAGCGGGAGCGAGGAATGAGCAGTTCTTC

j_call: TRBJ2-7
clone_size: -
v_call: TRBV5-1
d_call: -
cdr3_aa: CASKEGGGYEQYF
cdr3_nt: TGCGCCAGCAAAGAGGGAGGGGGCTACGAGCAGTACTTC

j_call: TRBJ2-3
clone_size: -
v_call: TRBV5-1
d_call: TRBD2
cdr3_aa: CASSLAMREASTDTQYF
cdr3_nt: TGCGCCAGCAGCTTAGCGATGCGGGAGGCTAGCACAGATACGCAGTATTTT